This TCR beta chain was sequenced in a study of T-cell reconstitution after alpha-beta-depleted transplantation in children. Study-wide results and limits: Alpha-beta T cells about two months after transplant reportedly derived from several hundred expanded graft clones.

Unique molecular identifiers were incorporated during preparation of the TCRbeta library. TCRdb re-analysed the PCR reads in MiXCR, keeping a single row per CDR3 protein. The data show about 400,000 distinct CDR3 sequences, roughly 15% seen once. Points on this clonotype: Its antigen is not identified.

The CDR3 is made up of 16 amino acids. Germline-derived CDR1 and CDR2 are KGHSH and LQKENI. V trimming: 0 bases; J trimming: 1 base; junction bases outside the gene matches: 2. The J gene is TRBJ2-1, the V gene TRBV18, with 8 positions matching TRBD2. The clonotype comes from a boy in the first two years of life who had a stem cell transplant for Wiskott-Aldrich syndrome, so the T cells may come from the graft donor. Material: PBMCs, mostly from graft donor cells, obtained 360 days after TCRalphabeta/CD19-depleted stem cell transplant. CDR3 in amino acids: CASSPPGGGSYNEQFF. The DNA of the CDR3 is TGTGCCAGCTCACCACCCGGCGGGGGGTCCTACAATGAGCAGTTCTTC.